This T cell receptor beta chain was found in a study of beta chain features in type 1 diabetes. To note about this clone: Its target is unknown.

Study-wide findings and caveats: Type 1 diabetes patients showed fewer insertions and more deletions at VDJ junctions. In every one of the four CD4+ subsets, TCRB CDR3s were moderately but significantly shorter in Type 1 diabetes patients.

The isolated RNA, all of it, was reverse transcribed, so expressed TCRB transcripts were what got sequenced. Repertoires were generated with immunoSEQ multiplex PCR, while TCRdb's copy carries only in-frame clones and drops some. There are roughly 350,000 clones in the sample; roughly a tenth occur only once, and roughly 0.54% lies in the top ten. Via the markers CD45RO/CCR7/CD25/CD127/CD95/CD27, stem cell-like memory, regulatory, central memory and naive CD4+ cells were sorted. Every sorted population was more than 98% pure. The receptor was isolated from a man aged 25 to 40 with type 1 diabetes. Sequenced sample: central memory CD4+ T cells from blood.

The CDR3 DNA reads TGTGCTAGTGGTTTGGGGACTAGCGCTTACGGGGGTGAGCAGTTCTTC. Amino acid sequence: CASGLGTSAYGGEQFF. The genes are TRBV12-5 and TRBJ2-1, with TRBD2 identical over 9 bases. The V segment lost 1 base and the J segment 9 bases; nucleotides outside the gene matches: 10. Germline V gene sequence: CDR1 LGHNT, CDR2 FRNRAP. This CDR3 has 16 residues.